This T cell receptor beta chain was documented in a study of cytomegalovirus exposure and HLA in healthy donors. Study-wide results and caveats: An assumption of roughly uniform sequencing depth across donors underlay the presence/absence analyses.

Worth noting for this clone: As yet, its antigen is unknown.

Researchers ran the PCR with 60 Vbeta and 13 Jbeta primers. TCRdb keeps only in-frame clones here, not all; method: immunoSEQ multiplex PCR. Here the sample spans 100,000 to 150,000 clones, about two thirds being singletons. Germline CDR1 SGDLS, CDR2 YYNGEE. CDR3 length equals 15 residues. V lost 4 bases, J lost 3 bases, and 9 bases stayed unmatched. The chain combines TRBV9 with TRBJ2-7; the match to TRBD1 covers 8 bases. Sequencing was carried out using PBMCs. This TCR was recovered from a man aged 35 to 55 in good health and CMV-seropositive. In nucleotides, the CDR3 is TGTGCCAGCAGCACTTCGGACAGGGTTGACTACGAGCAGTACTTC. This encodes CASSTSDRVDYEQYF.